This T cell receptor beta chain appears in the sequencing data of a study of sequential checkpoint blockade in melanoma (dated by TCRdb to about 2019). Study-level background: Patients were assigned by 1:1 randomization to either first-line nivolumab followed by ipilimumab (arm A) or ipilimumab followed by nivolumab (arm B). Both trial sequences were followed by maintenance nivolumab.

To note about this clone: Its specific antigen is unknown. No much larger clone exists at a distance of one base, and base qualities are not known.

The germline V gene (reference sequence) specifies SEHNR as CDR1 and FQNEAQ as CDR2. From its cysteine to its phenylalanine, the CDR3 spans 12 amino acids. The kept DNA is CDR3 alone, 36 bases in frame from the first base. Between the V and J ends, shortened by 2 bases and 8 bases respectively, the junction contains 9 bases. Interpreted using the paper, the treatment or condition label stands for: randomized to nivolumab then ipilimumab (arm A) or the reverse (arm B). None of the trial patients had been given prior DNA-damaging chemotherapy. A FACS Aria II flow cytometer was used to sort live CD3+CD8+ cells that were negative for CD19 and CD56 from thawed PBMCs. CheckMate 064, a randomized, open-label phase II trial of sequential checkpoint blockade, was the source of the samples, all of which came from patients with melanoma. Leukapheresis was used to collect peripheral blood mononuclear cells, which were then purified with Ficoll-Paque and frozen in human serum with about 9.5% DMSO. Right after sorting, the blood CD3+CD8+ cells were verified to be >95% pure, and DNA extraction followed.

TCRbeta CDR3 regions were immunosequenced from genomic DNA with the immunoSEQ Assay. Prior to high-throughput sequencing, genomic DNA was amplified by bias-controlled multiplex PCR. The study's processing was this. To quantify the absolute abundance of each unique TCRbeta CDR3 region, the sequences were collapsed and filtered. Clonality, defined as 1 minus Pielou's evenness, was calculated using productive rearrangements only. A previously published method was used to identify clones with significantly greater frequencies in on-treatment samples than in baseline samples. TCRdb took over this immuneACCESS table, retaining in-frame rearrangements with V and J assigned. Such tables are incomplete; in checked studies, under half of the missing clones stem from an unresolved V gene, and the remainder is unexplained. The DNA was the basis for D and trimming; V, J and clone size are from that table. The sample table shows 13,000 to 15,000 clones, and approximately 52% are seen once. The ten largest make up 15% to 20% of the sample.

Study-level results and caveats: The model for predicting response that combines TCR metrics with mutation burden needs to be validated in larger, independent patient cohorts.

Sequencing used CD8+ T cells sorted from blood (inferred from file names), obtained from a patient given nivolumab and ipilimumab in sequence. The receptor comes from a human donor with melanoma. The rearrangement joined TRBV7-9 to TRBJ1-2, with no confidently assigned D gene. The CDR3 sequence is CASSLYLQGYTF. Here is the DNA: TGTGCCAGCAGCTTATACCTCCAGGGCTACACCTTC.